This T cell receptor (beta chain) was retrieved from a study of blood T cell repertoires in COVID-19. About the study: Collection of acute and convalescent COVID-19 samples took place in the United States, Italy and Spain. T cells, B-cell-depleted T cells, or PBMCs provided the cDNA or gDNA that served as material.

Authors' methods: Estimated nucleated cell counts came from reference gene primer amplification. The data were produced by immunoSEQ multiplex PCR, yet TCRdb's version contains in-frame clones alone and is incomplete. V and J calls and clone size are as listed in that table; D and trimming were resolved from the DNA. The sample has around 180,000 clones; under 85% are singletons. Germline V gene lookup returns CDR1 MDHEN and CDR2 SYDVKM. The length of the CDR3 is 15 residues. The ends were cut back, 2 bases at V and 4 bases at J, with 14 bases in the middle. V and J are TRBV28 and TRBJ1-2; D unclear. The sequenced sample was peripheral blood. This sequence originates from a man in his sixties with active or convalescent COVID-19. For the CDR3, the DNA is TGTGCCAGCAGTTTAATTAGGGCGGGCAGCTATGGCTACACCTTC. Residues: CASSLIRAGSYGYTF.